These 27 T cell receptor beta chains came from one sample sequenced in a study of tumor-infiltrating lymphocytes in primary liver carcinoma. Priming with a constant-region primer yielded TCR beta cDNA from about 480 ng total RNA. Library construction for TCR beta comprised three nested multiplex PCR rounds performed with slightly modified ARM-PCR. Each of the first two PCR rounds ran approximately 10 cycles with TRBV1-TRBV30 forward and C-beta reverse primers. TCRdb reanalysed the multiplex PCR reads using MiXCR and keeps one entry per CDR3 protein. Among about 43,000 distinct CDR3 sequences listed, about three quarters were seen once. Both RNA and DNA were isolated together from about 21-30 mg of bulk tissue that had not been sorted. The sequenced sample was liver tumor tissue from sampling region 2. Subset described: tumor region T2, inferior pole. These receptor sequences come from a man in his forties with primary liver carcinoma and hepatitis B virus infection.

This clonotype is medium-sized by share. The chain has TRBV6-2 or TRBV6-3 and TRBJ1-1, with D tentatively TRBD1 (6 bases). Trimming stripped 6 bases from V and 7 bases from J, with 12 bases between. In germline, CDR1 is MNHEY, CDR2 SVGEGT. There are 12 residues in the CDR3. CDR3 residues: CASRGRGGEAFF. DNA of the CDR3: TGTGCCAGCAGGGGGAGGGGGGGTGAAGCTTTCTTT.

A remark on this clonotype: A junction end diverges from the germline sequence, so it may reflect a read error. The CDR3 DNA sequence: TGTGTCAGCGGTCGGGGGGGACTACACTACGAGCAGTACTTC. Its protein product is CVSGRGGLHYEQYF. The chain recombines TRBV28 with TRBJ2-7; 8 bases are shared with TRBD2. The CDR3 runs to 14 residues. Looked up from germline, CDR1 is MDHEN and CDR2 is SYDVKM.

The rearrangement links TRBV29-1 to TRBJ2-7; TRBD1 or TRBD2 may be the D gene (5 bases each). The V and J ends lost 2 bases and 5 bases respectively, with 13 bases between them. Germline CDR1 and CDR2: SQVTM and ANQGSEA. CDR3 length equals 13 residues. CDR3 loop: CSVELGTFHEQYF. In DNA form, the CDR3 reads TGCAGCGTTGAATTAGGGACGTTTCACGAGCAGTACTTC.

This sequence joins TRBV10-3 and TRBJ2-1; D tentatively fits TRBD1 or TRBD2 (6 bases each). This CDR3 spans 14 amino acids. The germline V gene has CDR1 ENHRY and CDR2 SYGVKD. CDR3 nucleotide sequence: TGTGACATTCAACAGGGAGGCATTTGCAATGAGCAGTTCTTC. Amino acids: CDIQQGGICNEQFF.

This clonotype came up once. A much bigger clone sits one base away, suggesting this may be a read error. This rearrangement joins TRBV2 to TRBJ1-2; no definite D call. The CDR3 contains 13 residues. Germline CDR1 and CDR2: SNHLY and FYNNEI. CDR3 sequence: CTSSYLTEGGYTF. The DNA of the CDR3 is TGTACCAGCAGCTACCTTACCGAAGGTGGCTACACCTTC.

As to this clonotype: Relative to the germline gene, one junction end is altered; a read error may explain this. The chain is built from TRBV7-9 and TRBJ2-2, with TRBD1 matching 10 bases. Germline-derived CDR1 and CDR2 are SEHNR and FQNEAQ (reference sequence). The CDR3 is 15 amino acids. CDR3 sequence reads: CASRPGQAGTGELLF. CDR3 DNA sequence: TGTGCCAGCAGACCGGGACAGGCGGGGACAGGGGAGCTGCTTTTT. Full variable domain (rest looked up from reference TRBV7-9 and TRBJ2-2): DTGVSQNPRHKITKRGQNVTFRCDPISEHNRLYWYRQTLGQGPEFLTYFQNEAQLEKSRLLSDRFSAERPKGSFSTLEIQRTEQGDSAMYLCASRPGQAGTGELLFGEGSRLTVL.

In this sample, this clonotype turned up many times. This chain links TRBV19 with TRBJ2-1; 7 bases fit TRBD1. The CDR3 has 13 amino acids. With V trimmed by 8 bases and J by 3 bases, 4 bases remained unmatched. Germline CDR1 reads LNHDA; CDR2 reads SQIVND (reference sequence). The CDR3 DNA is TGTGCCAGTTCGACAGGGCACTACAATGAGCAGTTCTTC. Translation gives CASSTGHYNEQFF. The variable domain in full, completed from reference TRBV19 and TRBJ2-1, reads DGGITQSPKYLFRKEGQNVTLSCEQNLNHDAMYWYRQDPGQGLRLIYYSQIVNDFQKGDIAEGYSVSREKKESFPLTVTSAQKNPTAFYLCASSTGHYNEQFFGPGTRLTVL.

With regard to this clonotype: At one end, the junction sequence differs from germline, possibly due to a read error. This chain connects TRBV6-6 to TRBJ1-5; no clear D gene. In germline, CDR1 is MNHNY, CDR2 SVGAGI (reference sequence). CDR3 size: 18 residues. The DNA for the CDR3 is TGTGCCAGCAGGCACACCCCGGGTGGGTACAGTAGCAATCAGCCCCGGCATTTT. Translation gives CASRHTPGGYSSNQPRHF.

This rearrangement joins TRBV11-2 to TRBJ2-7; D is undetermined. V was trimmed by 4 bases and J by 6 bases, leaving 13 bases between them. The CDR3 covers 13 residues. Germline-derived CDR1 and CDR2 are SGHAT and FQNNGV. The CDR3 sequence: CASSSNLGFEQYF. The CDR3 coding sequence is TGTGCCAGCAGCTCAAATCTTGGCTTCGAGCAGTACTTC.

Notes on this clonotype: The junction differs from germline at one of its ends, possibly a read error. The chain employs TRBV6-2 or TRBV6-3 and TRBJ2-5, with a tentative D call TRBD1 (6 bases). The CDR3 is 16 amino acids. Germline assignment: CDR1 MNHEY and CDR2 SVGEGT. As DNA, the CDR3 is TGTGCCAACAGTTTCGGGACACCCGTGAAAAAGTGGGGCCAGTACTTC. Residues: CANSFGTPVKKWGQYF.

Points on this clonotype: The junction and the germline gene differ at one end; a read error may be behind it. CDR3 amino acids: CASPPPDRVFHEHYF. The CDR3 DNA reads TGTGCCAGTCCACCACCGGACAGGGTCTTCCACGAGCACTACTTC. The chain has TRBV28 and TRBJ2-7, with TRBD1 matching 8 bases. CDR3 length: 15 residues. CDR1 and CDR2 from the germline V gene are MDHEN and SYDVKM. The whole variable domain, filled in from reference TRBV28 and TRBJ2-7, reads DVKVTQSSRYLVKRTGEKVFLECVQDMDHENMFWYRQDPGLGLRLIYFSYDVKMKEKGDIPEGYSVSREKKERFSLILESASTNQTSMYLCASPPPDRVFHEHYFGPGTRLTVT.

Regarding this clonotype: At one boundary the junction diverges from the germline segment, which might be a read error. V usage is TRBV12-3 or TRBV12-4 and J usage is TRBJ2-3, with 16 bases identical to TRBD2. This CDR3 has 18 residues. CDR3 amino acids: CVSCKTPGLAGGPDKQYF. CDR3 bases: TGTGTCAGCTGCAAAACCCCGGGACTAGCGGGAGGGCCAGATAAGCAGTATTTT.

In its sample, this clonotype was seen a few times. The junction differs from germline at one of its ends, possibly a read error. J is TRBJ2-5 and V is TRBV29-1; no definite D call. This CDR3 comprises 12 residues. Germline V CDR1 and CDR2: SQVTM, ANQGSEA. The CDR3 DNA reads as TGCAGCGTTGGGGTTCCCGGTGAGACCCAGTATTTC. Protein sequence: CSVGVPGETQYF. The full variable domain, completed using reference TRBV29-1 and TRBJ2-5, is SAVISQKPSRDICQRGTSLTIQCQVDSQVTMMFWYRQQPGQSLTLIATANQGSEATYESGFVIDKFPISRPNLTFSTLTVSNMSPEDSSIYLCSVGVPGETQYFGPGTRLLVL.

On this clonotype: An end of the junction differs from the germline gene, which may be a read error. The chain combines TRBV11-3 with TRBJ1-1; D unresolved. CDR3 length: 13 amino acids. Per germline, CDR1 SGHNT and CDR2 YENEEA. The CDR3 region is CASGLAINTKAFF. As DNA, the CDR3 is TGTGCCAGCGGCTTAGCAATTAACACTAAAGCTTTCTTT.

Comment on this clonotype: An end of the junction does not agree with germline; a read error may underlie this. CDR3 region: CASSYAMSNEQFF. CDR3 nucleotide sequence: TGTGCCAGTAGTTACGCAATGTCCAATGAGCAGTTCTTC. The chain uses TRBV6-5 and TRBJ2-1; D is unresolved. Per germline, CDR1 MNHEY and CDR2 SVGAGI. The length of the CDR3 is 13 residues.

Points on this clonotype: The junction departs from the called germline gene at one end, perhaps through a read error. The CDR3 here is CACSLSPRTEAFF. In nucleotides, the CDR3 is TGTGCCTGCAGCCTATCTCCGAGGACTGAAGCTTTCTTT. This chain links TRBV11-1 with TRBJ1-1, with unresolved D. CDR1 is SGHAT and CDR2 is FQDESV in the germline V gene (reference sequence). This CDR3 is 13 amino acids long.

Concerning this clonotype itself: The CDR3 does not end in the conserved phenylalanine or tryptophan, so this is likely a read error. The V call is TRBV11-2, the J call TRBJ2-7; no definite D call. CDR1 is SGHAT and CDR2 is FQNNGV in the germline V gene. This CDR3 comprises 11 residues. Written as DNA, the CDR3 is TGTGCCAGCAGATTATCCTACGTGCAGTACATC. This sequence encodes CASRLSYVQYI.

J is TRBJ1-2 and V is TRBV28; 9 positions match TRBD1. The CDR3 extends over 15 amino acids. CDR1 and CDR2 from the germline V gene are MDHEN and SYDVKM. J was trimmed by 12 bases and V by 8 bases; bases with no gene match: 19. The CDR3: CASHLPGQGTYGHTF. The CDR3 nucleotides read TGTGCCAGCCACCTACCGGGACAGGGAACCTACGGCCACACCTTC.

This clonotype was seen just once. Because the CDR3 is missing its conserved closing phenylalanine or tryptophan, this is likely a read error. The DNA is omitted, as the CDR3 cannot be located on it reliably, and the CDR3 follows TCRdb's listing. The genes are TRBV11-3 and TRBJ2-1. The CDR3 comprises 14 residues, both ends counted. Germline values: CDR1 SGHNT, CDR2 YENEEA. The chain's CDR3 is CAGSLGVSNNEEFL.

Details on this clonotype: The conserved phenylalanine or tryptophan normally closing the CDR3 is absent here, so this likely arose from a read error. The DNA is omitted, as the CDR3 cannot be located on it reliably, and the CDR3 follows TCRdb's listing. V usage is TRBV11-3 and J usage is TRBJ2-1; the D call TRBD2 from the table was never checked on the DNA. The CDR3 is 12 amino acids long, termini counted. Germline V CDR1 and CDR2: SGHNT, YENEEA. CDR3 protein: CAGSLDERERFL.

This clonotype was observed a single time. V is TRBV29-1 and J is TRBJ2-7; D possibly uses TRBD1 or TRBD2 (5 bases each). Germline CDR1 is SQVTM and CDR2 is ANQGSEA. V lost 7 bases, J lost 13 bases, and 23 bases lay in between. The CDR3 consists of 12 residues. The CDR3 sequence: CSAGDPTSDQYF. As DNA, the CDR3 is TGCAGCGCCGGGGACCCTACGAGCGACCAATACTTC.

V and J are TRBV6-1 and TRBJ2-1; 9 nucleotides match TRBD1. Germline-derived CDR1 and CDR2 are MNHNS and SASEGT. This CDR3 is built from 15 residues. The CDR3 region is CTNSETGGMYNEQFF. CDR3 DNA: TGTACCAACAGTGAGACAGGGGGTATGTACAATGAGCAGTTCTTC.

Notes on this clonotype: A read error may produce the germline difference seen at one junction end. V and J are TRBV28 and TRBJ2-3; no clear D. The CDR3 has 15 residues. The germline CDR1 and CDR2 sequences are MDHEN and SYDVKM. CDR3 nucleotides: TGTGTCAGCAGTTTGCCCAGCCCTTCTACAGATACGCAGTATTTT. This gives the protein CVSSLPSPSTDTQYF. The entire variable domain, with the rest obtained from reference TRBV28 and TRBJ2-3, is as follows: DVKVTQSSRYLVKRTGEKVFLECVQDMDHENMFWYRQDPGLGLRLIYFSYDVKMKEKGDIPEGYSVSREKKERFSLILESASTNQTSMYLCVSSLPSPSTDTQYFGPGTRLTVL.

To note about this clonotype: Mismatch with germline at one junction end may stem from a read error. The J gene is TRBJ1-1, the V gene TRBV12-3 or TRBV12-4; the D gene is possibly TRBD1 (6 bases). The CDR3 consists of 14 residues. Here the CDR3 reads CANSFKGGNAEAFF. CDR3 bases: TGTGCCAACAGTTTTAAAGGGGGGAACGCTGAAGCTTTCTTT.

On this clonotype itself: The conserved final phenylalanine or tryptophan is absent from the CDR3, which likely points to a read error. The rearrangement joins TRBV5-1 to TRBJ2-5; 9 nucleotides match TRBD1. The germline V gene encodes CDR1 SGHRS and CDR2 YFSETQ. V shed 4 bases and J 2 bases; nucleotides not matched to a gene: 6. The CDR3 is made up of 15 amino acids. The CDR3 reads CASSQTGGEQETQYL. Here the CDR3 DNA reads TGCGCCAGCAGCCAGACAGGGGGGGAACAAGAGACCCAGTACTTA.

There are many counts of this clonotype. This chain connects TRBV5-6 to TRBJ2-5, with D possibly being TRBD2 (5 bases). V was cut by 2 bases and J by 12 bases, with 20 bases left in between. The CDR3 has 14 amino acids. Germline CDR1 SGHDT, CDR2 YYEEEE. The chain's CDR3 is CASSFSWSPSGEYF. The CDR3 coding sequence is TGTGCCAGCAGCTTTTCGTGGTCTCCCTCCGGGGAGTACTTC.

A few counts support this clonotype. This may come from a read error, since a much larger clone is one base off. The rearrangement uses TRBV28 and TRBJ1-3, with D hard to call. CDR3 length equals 14 residues. Germline assignment: CDR1 MDHEN and CDR2 SYDVKM. In DNA, the CDR3 is TGTGCCAGCAGTGCGAGCGGGTCTGGAAACATCATATATTTT. Its protein product is CASSASGSGNIIYF.